Listed below are T cell receptor beta chains from one sample, sequenced in a study of blood T cells in healthy people across ages. TCRdb passed the 5' RACE reads through MiXCR, listing each CDR3 protein once. The table includes about 1.4 million distinct CDR3 sequences, 55% to 75% detected once. Sequenced sample: blood. The receptors come from a man aged 18-30 years in good health. Both conserved end residues are part of each CDR3. The D gene is left open where the match is weak. Part of the rows lack a size; the others show once, few, many or a class for expanded clones.

few	TRBV9	TRBJ2-7	.	CASSVGVRTPGVSYEQYF	TGTGCCAGCAGCGTAGGGGTCAGGACCCCTGGGGTCTCCTACGAGCAGTACTTC
few	TRBV4-1	TRBJ1-2	TRBD1	CASGGTGGALDGYTF	TGCGCCAGCGGAGGGACAGGGGGCGCGTTAGATGGCTACACCTTC
.	TRBV20-1	TRBJ2-7	.	CSARETGPIDEQYF	TGCAGTGCTAGAGAAACGGGACCTATCGACGAGCAGTACTTC
.	TRBV7-2	TRBJ2-5	.	CASSSSPTTHQETQYF	TGTGCCAGCAGTTCCAGCCCAACTACCCATCAAGAGACCCAGTACTTC
few	TRBV12-3/TRBV12-4	TRBJ1-4	.	CASSTPGEAPEKLFF	TGTGCCAGCAGTACCCCCGGGGAGGCCCCTGAAAAACTGTTTTTT
.	TRBV20-1	TRBJ2-3	TRBD2	CSATEREGLSDTQYF	TGCAGTGCCACCGAGCGGGAGGGCCTCTCAGATACGCAGTATTTT
.	TRBV20-1	TRBJ2-5	.	CSASAPQLDFETQYF	TGCAGTGCTAGTGCCCCACAACTAGATTTTGAGACCCAGTACTTC
once	TRBV7-2	TRBJ2-5	TRBD2	CASSLVSGGGDNEQYF	TGTGCCAGCAGCTTAGTCTCGGGCGGGGGGGACAATGAGCAGTACTTC
.	TRBV6-1	TRBJ1-2	.	CASSERGNGYTF	TGTGCCAGCAGTGAACGGGGGAATGGCTACACCTTC
.	TRBV9	TRBJ2-2	.	CASSSPFGGTPNTGELFF	TGTGCCAGCAGCTCGCCTTTTGGTGGGACACCGAACACCGGGGAGCTGTTTTTT
few	TRBV7-9	TRBJ2-1	.	CASSPRQGGFDEQFF	TGTGCCAGCAGCCCCCGGCAGGGTGGGTTCGATGAGCAGTTCTTC
.	TRBV9	TRBJ1-2	.	CASSVEGGYTF	TGTGCCAGCAGCGTAGAGGGTGGCTACACCTTC
.	TRBV5-1	TRBJ1-2	.	CASSPFDSDGGYTF	TGCGCCAGCAGCCCCTTTGACAGTGACGGAGGCTACACCTTC
few	TRBV10-3	TRBJ2-1	TRBD2	CAISELAETQFF	TGTGCCATCAGTGAACTAGCGGAGACCCAGTTCTTC
.	TRBV6-5	TRBJ2-2	.	CASSYQRTGELFF	TGTGCCAGCAGTTACCAGCGCACCGGGGAGCTGTTTTTT
.	TRBV13	TRBJ1-6	.	CASSRGNNSPLHF	TGTGCCAGCAGCCGGGGGAATAATTCGCCCCTCCACTTT
once	TRBV13	TRBJ2-4	.	CVSTVAVENIQYF	TGTGTCAGCACGGTTGCGGTCGAAAACATTCAGTACTTC
.	TRBV9	TRBJ2-7	.	CASGTIGEQYF	TGTGCCAGCGGAACGATCGGCGAGCAGTACTTC
.	TRBV5-4	TRBJ2-3	TRBD2	CASVTSGGSTDTQYF	TGTGCCAGCGTAACTAGCGGGGGCTCCACAGATACGCAGTATTTT
.	TRBV14	TRBJ1-1	.	CASNQDSGTEAFF	TGTGCCAGCAACCAGGATAGCGGTACTGAAGCTTTCTTT
.	TRBV6-1	TRBJ1-1	TRBD1	CASKGQLNTEAFF	TGTGCCAGCAAGGGACAGTTGAACACTGAAGCTTTCTTT
.	TRBV5-1	TRBJ2-1	TRBD2	CASSGGTSSYNEQFF	TGCGCCAGCAGCGGGGGGACTAGCTCCTACAATGAGCAGTTCTTC
.	TRBV12-3/TRBV12-4	TRBJ2-7	TRBD1	CASRATGVSYEQYF	TGTGCCAGCAGGGCGACAGGGGTTTCCTACGAGCAGTACTTC
.	TRBV7-6	TRBJ2-1	.	CASSLGVPSSYNEQFF	TGTGCCAGCAGCTTAGGGGTCCCCTCCTCCTACAATGAGCAGTTCTTC
.	TRBV25-1	TRBJ1-1	TRBD1	CASSVGQGRAFF	TGTGCCAGCAGTGTGGGACAGGGAAGGGCTTTCTTT
.	TRBV6-5	TRBJ1-6	TRBD1	CASSYSQGALHF	TGTGCCAGCAGTTACTCCCAGGGGGCCCTCCACTTT
.	TRBV20-1	TRBJ1-1	.	CSVSPGFTEAFF	TGCAGTGTTAGTCCAGGGTTCACTGAAGCTTTCTTT
.	TRBV5-1	TRBJ2-1	.	CASSIRGTDAYNEQFF	TGCGCCAGCAGCATCCGGGGGACAGACGCGTACAATGAGCAGTTCTTC
.	TRBV6-5	TRBJ2-1	TRBD2	CASSYEASGISYNEQFF	TGTGCCAGCAGTTACGAGGCTAGCGGGATCTCCTACAATGAGCAGTTCTTC
.	TRBV4-1	TRBJ2-7	.	CASSQGLGQTPYEQYF	TGCGCCAGCAGCCAAGGCTTGGGCCAGACTCCTTACGAGCAGTACTTC
.	TRBV6-6	TRBJ1-1	.	CASSYSRGSAFF	TGTGCCAGCAGTTACTCAAGAGGGTCCGCTTTCTTT
.	TRBV7-2	TRBJ2-3	TRBD2	CASSLIRGGVGDTQYF	TGTGCCAGCAGCTTAATTCGCGGGGGAGTCGGTGATACGCAGTATTTT
.	TRBV20-1	TRBJ2-7	.	CSARKIGSPRGGGEQYF	TGCAGTGCTAGAAAAATCGGGTCCCCGCGAGGGGGGGGCGAGCAGTACTTC
.	TRBV9	TRBJ2-1	.	CASSVTPGEDNEQFF	TGTGCCAGCAGCGTAACCCCAGGGGAGGACAATGAGCAGTTCTTC
.	TRBV20-1	TRBJ2-1	.	CSARSPRYNEQFF	TGCAGTGCTAGGAGCCCCCGATACAATGAGCAGTTCTTC
.	TRBV19	TRBJ2-1	.	CASSIGDQPWGEQFF	TGTGCCAGTAGTATAGGGGACCAACCTTGGGGTGAGCAGTTCTTC
.	TRBV20-1	TRBJ2-1	.	CSARDLGLGNEQFF	TGCAGTGCTAGAGATCTTGGGCTAGGCAATGAGCAGTTCTTC
.	TRBV7-2	TRBJ1-2	TRBD1	CASSLVRGPYYGYTF	TGTGCCAGCAGCTTAGTCAGGGGGCCCTACTATGGCTACACCTTC
.	TRBV11-2	TRBJ2-3	.	CASSLSGITGDTQYF	TGTGCCAGCAGCTTGAGTGGGATTACGGGAGATACGCAGTATTTT
.	TRBV5-6	TRBJ2-5	.	CASSLHRVRETQYF	TGTGCCAGCAGCCTGCACAGGGTCCGCGAGACCCAGTACTTC
.	TRBV18	TRBJ2-3	TRBD2	CASSPPGGMIDTQYF	TGTGCCAGCTCACCACCGGGGGGGATGATAGATACGCAGTATTTT
.	TRBV7-9	TRBJ1-4	.	CASSGIGGRNEKLFF	TGTGCCAGCAGCGGTATCGGGGGGAGGAATGAAAAACTGTTTTTT
.	TRBV6-5	TRBJ1-6	.	CASSYRENSALHF	TGTGCCAGCAGTTACCGGGAGAACTCAGCCCTCCACTTT
few	TRBV18	TRBJ2-3	TRBD2	CASSARGGSTDTQYF	TGTGCCAGCTCAGCCCGGGGGGGCTCCACAGATACGCAGTATTTT
.	TRBV11-2	TRBJ2-5	TRBD2	CASSLTTSGRRETQYF	TGTGCCAGCAGCTTGACCACTAGCGGGAGGAGAGAGACCCAGTACTTC
.	TRBV4-1	TRBJ1-2	.	CASSPRQHYGYTF	TGCGCCAGCAGCCCGCGACAGCACTATGGCTACACCTTC
.	TRBV6-5	TRBJ2-7	.	CASRRARSYEQYF	TGTGCCAGCAGGCGTGCTCGTTCCTACGAGCAGTACTTC
few	TRBV28	TRBJ2-1	TRBD1	CASRDPGQGNEQFF	TGTGCCAGCAGGGACCCGGGACAGGGCAATGAGCAGTTCTTC
.	TRBV20-1	TRBJ2-3	TRBD1	CSASAGGVGADTQYF	TGCAGTGCTAGCGCAGGGGGCGTTGGCGCAGATACGCAGTATTTT
once	TRBV12-3/TRBV12-4	TRBJ1-1	.	CASSLTAGGFGEAFF	TGTGCCAGCAGTTTAACGGCAGGAGGGTTTGGGGAAGCTTTCTTT
few	TRBV10-3	TRBJ1-1	.	CAISESRTENTEAFF	TGTGCCATCAGTGAGTCGAGGACAGAGAACACTGAAGCTTTCTTT
.	TRBV5-1	TRBJ1-5	.	CASSLGGNDQPQHF	TGCGCCAGCAGCTTGGGGGGGAATGATCAGCCCCAGCATTTT
.	TRBV29-1	TRBJ1-1	.	CSAGLTEAFF	TGCAGCGCTGGGCTGACTGAAGCTTTCTTT
.	TRBV7-2	TRBJ2-7	.	CASRTDISTYEQYF	TGTGCCAGCAGGACAGACATCTCTACCTACGAGCAGTACTTC
once	TRBV24-1	TRBJ2-7	.	CATSDLYEQYF	TGTGCCACCAGTGATTTGTACGAGCAGTACTTC
.	TRBV3-1	TRBJ1-1	.	CASSPRAPQDTEAFF	TGTGCCAGCAGCCCTCGGGCCCCACAGGACACTGAAGCTTTCTTT
.	TRBV4-1	TRBJ2-7	TRBD2	CASSLFRDYSYEQYF	TGCGCCAGCAGCCTCTTCCGGGACTACTCCTACGAGCAGTACTTC
.	TRBV2	TRBJ2-1	.	CASIQLAGEQFF	TGTGCCAGCATCCAACTAGCAGGTGAGCAGTTCTTC
.	TRBV5-1	TRBJ2-7	TRBD1	CASSLMAGGSNEQYF	TGCGCCAGCAGCTTGATGGCAGGGGGTTCTAACGAGCAGTACTTC
.	TRBV10-3	TRBJ2-3	.	CAISDSTVTDTQYF	TGTGCCATCAGTGATTCGACAGTGACAGATACGCAGTATTTT